The clone carrying this T cell receptor (beta chain) has a count of ten or more. The antigen remains unidentified. The CDR3 has 15 amino acids. Trimming removed 7 bases at V and 4 bases at J, with 18 bases between. Germline CDR1 reads SNHLY; CDR2 reads FYNNEI. The TCRbeta library incorporated unique molecular identifiers. TCRdb fed the PCR reads into MiXCR, producing one record per CDR3 protein. In the table there are over 90,000 distinct CDR3 sequences, 7.5% to 9.5% of which are singletons. This specimen belongs to a study of T-cell reconstitution after alpha-beta-depleted transplantation in children. General study points: The origin of high day-60 TCRbeta diversity in some patients lay in surviving recipient T cells and thymic progenitors. Most T-cell counts and diversity one year after the transplant came from T cells that were newly produced. The study reportedly traced alpha-beta T cells about two months after transplant to several hundred expanded graft clones.

The genes are TRBV2 and TRBJ2-3, with D perhaps matching TRBD2 (6 bases). This clonotype was sampled from a boy aged 2 to 9 with acute lymphoblastic leukemia, due to receive a stem cell transplant. The sample was PBMCs, taken before TCRalphabeta/CD19-depleted stem cell transplant. CDR3 sequence reads: CASTTIGSRADTQYF. The CDR3 DNA reads TGTGCCAGCACCACAATCGGGAGCCGGGCAGATACGCAGTATTTT.